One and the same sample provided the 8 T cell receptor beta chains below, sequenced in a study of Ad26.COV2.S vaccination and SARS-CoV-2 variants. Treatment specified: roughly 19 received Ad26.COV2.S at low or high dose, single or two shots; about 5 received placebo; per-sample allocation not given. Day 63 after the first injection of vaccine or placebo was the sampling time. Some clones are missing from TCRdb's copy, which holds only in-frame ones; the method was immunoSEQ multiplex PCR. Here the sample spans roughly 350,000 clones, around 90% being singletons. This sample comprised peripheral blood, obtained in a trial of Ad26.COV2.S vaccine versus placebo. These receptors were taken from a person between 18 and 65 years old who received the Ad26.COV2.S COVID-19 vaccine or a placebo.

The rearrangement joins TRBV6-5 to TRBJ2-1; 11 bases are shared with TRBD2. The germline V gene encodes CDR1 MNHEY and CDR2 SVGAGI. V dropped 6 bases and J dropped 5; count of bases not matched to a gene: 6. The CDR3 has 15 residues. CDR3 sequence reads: CASRQLAGANNEQFF. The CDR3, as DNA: TGTGCCAGCAGACAACTAGCGGGGGCAAACAATGAGCAGTTCTTC.

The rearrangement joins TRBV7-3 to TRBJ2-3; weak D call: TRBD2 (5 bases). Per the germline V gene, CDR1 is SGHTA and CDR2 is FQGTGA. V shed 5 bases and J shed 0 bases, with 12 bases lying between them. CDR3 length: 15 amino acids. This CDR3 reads CASSPSGASTDTQYF. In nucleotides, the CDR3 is TGTGCCAGCAGCCCCAGCGGAGCTAGCACAGATACGCAGTATTTT.

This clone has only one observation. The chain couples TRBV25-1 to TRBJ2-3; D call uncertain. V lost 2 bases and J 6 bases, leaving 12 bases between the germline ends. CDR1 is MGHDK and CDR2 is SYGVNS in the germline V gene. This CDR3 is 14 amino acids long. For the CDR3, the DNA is TGTGCCAGCAGTGAACGCTGGGAAACGGATACGCAGTATTTT. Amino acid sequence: CASSERWETDTQYF.

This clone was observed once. This CDR3 reads CASSYSRLAGNTIYF. As DNA, the CDR3 is TGTGCCAGCAGTTACTCGCGGCTGGCTGGAAACACCATATATTTT. The rearrangement uses TRBV6-2 or TRBV6-3 and TRBJ1-3; the D is unclear. V was cut by 0 bases and J by 2 bases, with 8 bases left in between. This CDR3 has 15 amino acids. In germline, CDR1 is MNHEY, CDR2 SVGEGT.

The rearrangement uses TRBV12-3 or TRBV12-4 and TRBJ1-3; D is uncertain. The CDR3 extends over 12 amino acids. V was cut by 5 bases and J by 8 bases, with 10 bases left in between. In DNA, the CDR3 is TGTGCCAGCAGTCGTGGAAGAGACACCATATATTTT. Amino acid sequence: CASSRGRDTIYF.

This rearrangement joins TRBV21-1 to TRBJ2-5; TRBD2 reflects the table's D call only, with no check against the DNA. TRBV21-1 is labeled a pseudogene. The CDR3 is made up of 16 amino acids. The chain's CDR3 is CANSSSSSGGKETQYF. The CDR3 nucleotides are TGTGCCAACAGCTCCTCGAGTTCGGGGGGGAAAGAGACCCAGTACTTC.

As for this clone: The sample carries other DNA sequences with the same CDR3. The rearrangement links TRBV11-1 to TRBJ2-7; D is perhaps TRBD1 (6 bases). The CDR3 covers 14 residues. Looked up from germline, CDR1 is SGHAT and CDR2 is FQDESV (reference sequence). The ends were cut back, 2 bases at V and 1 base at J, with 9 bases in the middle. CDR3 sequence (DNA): TGTGCCAGCAGCTTAAACAGGGTGTCCTACGAGCAGTACTTC. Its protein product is CASSLNRVSYEQYF.

The CDR3 region has the DNA TGCGCCAGCAGCCAAACTAGCGGGGGCTCCTACGAGCAGTACTTC. This gives the protein CASSQTSGGSYEQYF. The chain has TRBV4-3 and TRBJ2-7; TRBD2 agrees at 11 bases. Germline V CDR1 and CDR2: LGHNA, YSLEER. The CDR3 runs to 15 residues. With V trimmed by 2 bases and J by 0 bases, 0 bases remained unmatched.